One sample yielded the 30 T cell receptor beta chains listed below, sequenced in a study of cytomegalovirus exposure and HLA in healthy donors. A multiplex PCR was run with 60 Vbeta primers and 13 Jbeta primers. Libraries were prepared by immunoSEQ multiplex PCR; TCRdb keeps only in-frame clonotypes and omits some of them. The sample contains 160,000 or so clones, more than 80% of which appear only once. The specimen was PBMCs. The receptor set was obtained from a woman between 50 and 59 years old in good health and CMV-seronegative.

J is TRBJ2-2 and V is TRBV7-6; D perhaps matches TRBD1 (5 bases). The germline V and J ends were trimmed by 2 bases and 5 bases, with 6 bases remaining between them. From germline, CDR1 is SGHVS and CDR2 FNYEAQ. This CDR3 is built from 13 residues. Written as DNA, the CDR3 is TGTGCCAGCAGCTTACCAGGGACCGGGGAGCTGTTTTTT. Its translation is CASSLPGTGELFF. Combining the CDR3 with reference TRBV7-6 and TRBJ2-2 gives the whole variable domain GAGVSQSPRYKVTKRGQDVALRCDPISGHVSLYWYRQALGQGPEFLTYFNYEAQQDKSGLPNDRFSAERPEGSISTLTIQRTEQRDSAMYRCASSLPGTGELFFGEGSRLTVL.

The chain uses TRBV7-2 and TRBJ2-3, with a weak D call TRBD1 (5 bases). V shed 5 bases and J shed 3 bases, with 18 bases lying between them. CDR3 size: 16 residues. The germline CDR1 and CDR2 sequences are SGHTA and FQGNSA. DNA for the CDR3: TGTGCCAGCAGCAAAAGGGGCTCTACCACAACAGATACGCAGTATTTT. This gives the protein CASSKRGSTTTDTQYF.

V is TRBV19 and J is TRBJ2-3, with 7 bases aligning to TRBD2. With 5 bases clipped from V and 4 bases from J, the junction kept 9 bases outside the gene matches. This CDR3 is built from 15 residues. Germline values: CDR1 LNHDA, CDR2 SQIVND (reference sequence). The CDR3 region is CASSPRREVADTQYF. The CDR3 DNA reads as TGTGCCAGTAGTCCACGCCGGGAGGTGGCAGATACGCAGTATTTT.

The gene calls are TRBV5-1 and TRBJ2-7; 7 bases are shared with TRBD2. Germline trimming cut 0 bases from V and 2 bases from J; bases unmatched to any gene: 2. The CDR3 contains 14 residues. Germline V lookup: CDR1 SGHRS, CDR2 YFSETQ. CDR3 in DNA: TGCGCCAGCAGCTTGGGGGGGACTACCTACGAGCAGTACTTC. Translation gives CASSLGGTTYEQYF. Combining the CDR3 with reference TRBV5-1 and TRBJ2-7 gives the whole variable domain KAGVTQTPRYLIKTRGQQVTLSCSPISGHRSVSWYQQTPGQGLQFLFEYFSETQRNKGNFPGRFSGRQFSNSRSEMNVSTLELGDSALYLCASSLGGTTYEQYFGPGTRLTVT.

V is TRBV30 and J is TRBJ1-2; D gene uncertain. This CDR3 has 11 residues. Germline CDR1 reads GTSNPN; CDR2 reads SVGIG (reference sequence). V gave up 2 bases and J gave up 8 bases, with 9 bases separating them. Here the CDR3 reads CAWSWFGGYTF. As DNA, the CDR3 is TGTGCCTGGAGTTGGTTTGGCGGCTACACCTTC.

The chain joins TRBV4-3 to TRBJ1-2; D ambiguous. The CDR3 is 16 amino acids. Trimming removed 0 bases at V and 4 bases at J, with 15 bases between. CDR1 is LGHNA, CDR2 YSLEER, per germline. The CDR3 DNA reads TGCGCCAGCAGCCAAGATCGGCGGGGTTCCGGCTATGGCTACACCTTC. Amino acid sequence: CASSQDRRGSGYGYTF.

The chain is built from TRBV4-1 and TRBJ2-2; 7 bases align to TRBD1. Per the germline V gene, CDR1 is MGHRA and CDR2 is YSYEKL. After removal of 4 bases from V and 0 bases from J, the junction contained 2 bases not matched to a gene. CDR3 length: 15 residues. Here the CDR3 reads CASSRDRANTGELFF. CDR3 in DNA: TGCGCCAGCAGCCGCGACAGGGCGAACACCGGGGAGCTGTTTTTT.

Here the CDR3 reads CASSFNSYEQYF. The CDR3 bases are TGTGCCAGCAGCTTCAATTCCTACGAGCAGTACTTC. The rearrangement joins TRBV5-4 to TRBJ2-7, with D uncertain. CDR1 SGHNT and CDR2 YYREEE come from the germline V gene (reference sequence). With 2 bases removed from V and 1 base from J, the gap between germline ends came to 4 bases. CDR3 size: 12 residues.

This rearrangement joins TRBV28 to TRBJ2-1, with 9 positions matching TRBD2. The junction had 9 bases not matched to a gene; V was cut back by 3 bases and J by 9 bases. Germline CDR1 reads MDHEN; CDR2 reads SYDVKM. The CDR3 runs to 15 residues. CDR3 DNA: TGTGCCAGCAGTTTGGAAGGCGGGAGGGCCGGTGAGCAGTTCTTC. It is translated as CASSLEGGRAGEQFF.

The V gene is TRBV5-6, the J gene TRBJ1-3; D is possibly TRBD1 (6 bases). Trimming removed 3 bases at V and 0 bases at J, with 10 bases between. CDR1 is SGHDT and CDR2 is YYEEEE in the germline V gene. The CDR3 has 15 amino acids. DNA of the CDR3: TGTGCCAGCAGCTATGACAGGAGCTCTGGAAACACCATATATTTT. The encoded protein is CASSYDRSSGNTIYF.

CDR3 bases: TGTGCCAGCAGTTATCGAAGGGAGGGGAACACTGAAGCTTTCTTT. Amino acids: CASSYRREGNTEAFF. The V gene is TRBV6-5, the J gene TRBJ1-1; D unclear. The CDR3 has 15 amino acids. Germline V gene data show CDR1 as MNHEY and CDR2 as SVGAGI. The V and J ends lost 3 bases and 1 base respectively, with 12 bases between them.

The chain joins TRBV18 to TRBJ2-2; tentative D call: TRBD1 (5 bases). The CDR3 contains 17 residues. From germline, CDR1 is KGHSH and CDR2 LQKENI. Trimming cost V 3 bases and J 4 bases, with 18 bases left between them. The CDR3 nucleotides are TGTGCCAGCTCACCGCAACCCAGGGATTGGGGCACCGGGGAGCTGTTTTTT. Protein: CASSPQPRDWGTGELFF.

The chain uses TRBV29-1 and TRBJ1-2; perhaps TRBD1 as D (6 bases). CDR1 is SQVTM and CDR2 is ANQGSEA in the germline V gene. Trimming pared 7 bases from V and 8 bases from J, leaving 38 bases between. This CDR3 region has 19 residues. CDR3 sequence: CSAPVSQQGRQEREWGYTF. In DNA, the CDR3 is TGCAGCGCGCCAGTGTCTCAACAAGGGCGACAGGAAAGGGAATGGGGCTACACCTTC.

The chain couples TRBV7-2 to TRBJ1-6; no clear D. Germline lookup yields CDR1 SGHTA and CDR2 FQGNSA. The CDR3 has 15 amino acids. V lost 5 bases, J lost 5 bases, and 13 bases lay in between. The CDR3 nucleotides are TGTGCCAGCAGCCCGCATGGGCCGAATAATTCACCCCTCCACTTT. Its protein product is CASSPHGPNNSPLHF. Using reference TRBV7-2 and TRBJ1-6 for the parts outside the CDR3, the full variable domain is GAGVSQSPSNKVTEKGKDVELRCDPISGHTALYWYRQSLGQGLEFLIYFQGNSAPDKSGLPSDRFSAERTGGSVSTLTIQRTQQEDSAVYLCASSPHGPNNSPLHFGNGTRLTVT.

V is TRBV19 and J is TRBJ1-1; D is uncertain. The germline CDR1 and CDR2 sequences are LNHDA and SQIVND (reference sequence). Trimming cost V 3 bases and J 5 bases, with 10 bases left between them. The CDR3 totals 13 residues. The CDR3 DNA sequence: TGTGCCAGTAGTATTGGAGGAGTGACTGAAGCTTTCTTT. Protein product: CASSIGGVTEAFF.

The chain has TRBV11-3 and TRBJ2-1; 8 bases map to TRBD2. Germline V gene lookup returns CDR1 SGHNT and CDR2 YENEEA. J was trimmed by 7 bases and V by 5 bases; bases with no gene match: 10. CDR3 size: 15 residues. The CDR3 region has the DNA TGTGCCAGCAGCCTGCGGAGCGGGAGTCTAAATGAGCAGTTCTTC. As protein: CASSLRSGSLNEQFF.

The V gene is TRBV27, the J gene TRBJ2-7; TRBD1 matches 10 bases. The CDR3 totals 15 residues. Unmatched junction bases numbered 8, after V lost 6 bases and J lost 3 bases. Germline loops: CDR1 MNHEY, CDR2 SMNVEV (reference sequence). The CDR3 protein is CASSETGGAFYEQYF. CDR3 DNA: TGTGCCAGCAGCGAGACAGGGGGCGCTTTCTACGAGCAGTACTTC.

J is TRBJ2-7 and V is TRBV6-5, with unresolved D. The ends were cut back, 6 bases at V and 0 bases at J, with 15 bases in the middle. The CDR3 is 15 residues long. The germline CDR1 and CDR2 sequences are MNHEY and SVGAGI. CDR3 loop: CASRNAARSSYEQYF. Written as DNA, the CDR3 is TGTGCCAGCAGAAACGCGGCCCGGAGCTCCTACGAGCAGTACTTC.

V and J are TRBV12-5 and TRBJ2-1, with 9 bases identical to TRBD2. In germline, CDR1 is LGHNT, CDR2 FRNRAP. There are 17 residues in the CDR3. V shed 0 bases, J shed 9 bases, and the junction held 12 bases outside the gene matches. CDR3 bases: TGTGCTAGTGGTTTGGTACTCGCGGGAGGGCCCCGGGGTGAGCAGTTCTTC. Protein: CASGLVLAGGPRGEQFF.

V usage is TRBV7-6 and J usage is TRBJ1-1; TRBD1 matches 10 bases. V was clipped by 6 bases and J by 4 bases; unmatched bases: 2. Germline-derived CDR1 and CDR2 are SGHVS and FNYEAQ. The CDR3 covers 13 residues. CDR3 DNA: TGTGCCAGCAGTCGGGACAGGGGCACTGAAGCTTTCTTT. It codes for CASSRDRGTEAFF.

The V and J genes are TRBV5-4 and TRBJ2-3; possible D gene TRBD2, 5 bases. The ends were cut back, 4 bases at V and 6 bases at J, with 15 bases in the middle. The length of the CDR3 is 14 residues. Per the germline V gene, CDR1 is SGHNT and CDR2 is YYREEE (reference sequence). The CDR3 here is CASSPGLLGDTQYF. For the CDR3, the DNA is TGTGCCAGCAGCCCTGGACTCCTGGGGGATACGCAGTATTTT.

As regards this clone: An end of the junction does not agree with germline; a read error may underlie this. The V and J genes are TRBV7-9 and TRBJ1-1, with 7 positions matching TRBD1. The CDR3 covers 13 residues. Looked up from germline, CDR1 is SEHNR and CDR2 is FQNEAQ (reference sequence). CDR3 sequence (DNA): TGTGCCAACAGCCAGACAGGGAGCACTGAAGCTTTCTTT. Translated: CANSQTGSTEAFF.

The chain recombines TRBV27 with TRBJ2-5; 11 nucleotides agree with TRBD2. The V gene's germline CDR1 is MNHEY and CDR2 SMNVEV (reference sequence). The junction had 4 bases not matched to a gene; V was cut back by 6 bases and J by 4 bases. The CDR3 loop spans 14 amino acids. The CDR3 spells CASSPGTSGETQYF. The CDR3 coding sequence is TGTGCCAGCAGCCCCGGGACTAGCGGAGAGACCCAGTACTTC.

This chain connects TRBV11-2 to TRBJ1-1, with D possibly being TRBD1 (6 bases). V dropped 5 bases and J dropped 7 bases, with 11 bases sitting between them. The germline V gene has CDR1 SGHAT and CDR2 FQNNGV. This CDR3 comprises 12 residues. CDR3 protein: CASSLTGIEAFF. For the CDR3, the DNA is TGTGCCAGCAGCCTGACAGGAATTGAAGCTTTCTTT.

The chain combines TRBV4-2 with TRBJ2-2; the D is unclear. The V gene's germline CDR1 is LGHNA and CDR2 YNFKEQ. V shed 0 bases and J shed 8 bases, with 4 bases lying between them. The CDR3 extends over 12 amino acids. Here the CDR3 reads CASSQDQGELFF. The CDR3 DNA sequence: TGTGCCAGCAGCCAAGATCAGGGGGAGCTGTTTTTT.

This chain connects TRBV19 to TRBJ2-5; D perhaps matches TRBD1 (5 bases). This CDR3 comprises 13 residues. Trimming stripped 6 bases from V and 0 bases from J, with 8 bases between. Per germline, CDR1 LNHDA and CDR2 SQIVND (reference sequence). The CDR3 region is CASSPGYQETQYF. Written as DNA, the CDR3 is TGTGCCAGTAGCCCAGGGTACCAAGAGACCCAGTACTTC.

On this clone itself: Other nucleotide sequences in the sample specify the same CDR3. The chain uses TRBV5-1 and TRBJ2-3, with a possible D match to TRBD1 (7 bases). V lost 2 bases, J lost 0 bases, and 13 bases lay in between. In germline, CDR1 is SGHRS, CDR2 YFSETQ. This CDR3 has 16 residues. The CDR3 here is CASSLESGGSTDTQYF. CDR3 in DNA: TGCGCCAGCAGCTTAGAGTCAGGGGGGAGCACAGATACGCAGTATTTT. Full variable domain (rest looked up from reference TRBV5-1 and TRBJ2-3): KAGVTQTPRYLIKTRGQQVTLSCSPISGHRSVSWYQQTPGQGLQFLFEYFSETQRNKGNFPGRFSGRQFSNSRSEMNVSTLELGDSALYLCASSLESGGSTDTQYFGPGTRLTVL.

CDR3 DNA: TGTGCCATACGGAACGGAGGCACAGATACGCAGTATTTT. Its translation is CAIRNGGTDTQYF. This chain links TRBV6-1 with TRBJ2-3; D is unclear. V lost 10 bases and J 1 base, leaving 12 bases between the germline ends. In germline, CDR1 is MNHNS, CDR2 SASEGT. This CDR3 has 13 residues.

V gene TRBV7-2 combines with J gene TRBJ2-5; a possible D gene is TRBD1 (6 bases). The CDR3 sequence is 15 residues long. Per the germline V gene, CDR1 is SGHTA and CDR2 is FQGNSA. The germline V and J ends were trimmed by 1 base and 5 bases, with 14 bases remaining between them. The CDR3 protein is CASSLETGFGETQYF. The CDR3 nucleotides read TGTGCCAGCAGCTTAGAGACAGGATTCGGGGAGACCCAGTACTTC. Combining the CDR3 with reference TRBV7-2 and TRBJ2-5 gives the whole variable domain GAGVSQSPSNKVTEKGKDVELRCDPISGHTALYWYRQSLGQGLEFLIYFQGNSAPDKSGLPSDRFSAERTGGSVSTLTIQRTQQEDSAVYLCASSLETGFGETQYFGPGTRLLVL.

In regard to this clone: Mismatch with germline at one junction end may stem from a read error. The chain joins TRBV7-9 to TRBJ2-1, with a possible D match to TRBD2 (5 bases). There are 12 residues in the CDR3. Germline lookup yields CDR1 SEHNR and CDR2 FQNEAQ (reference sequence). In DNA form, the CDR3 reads TGTTCCAGCAGCTTTGCGGGCAATGAGCAGTTCTTC. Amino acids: CSSSFAGNEQFF. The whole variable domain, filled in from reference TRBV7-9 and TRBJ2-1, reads DTGVSQNPRHKITKRGQNVTFRCDPISEHNRLYWYRQTLGQGPEFLTYFQNEAQLEKSRLLSDRFSAERPKGSFSTLEIQRTEQGDSAMYLCSSSFAGNEQFFGPGTRLTVL.